The rows below give T cell receptor beta chains drawn from one sample of a study of blood T cell repertoires in COVID-19. Here immunoSEQ multiplex PCR was the method, and the copy in TCRdb shows in-frame clones only, minus some. In the table there are about 170,000 clones, about 90% of which are singletons. The sequenced sample consisted of peripheral blood. The receptors shown here come from a man aged 25-45 years with COVID-19, enrolled during active disease. The CDR3 runs from the conserved cysteine through the conserved F or W. The D gene is left open where the match is weak. Rows give clone size only sometimes, using once, few, many, or a class for an expanded clone.

D gene,V gene,clone size,J gene,CDR3 protein,CDR3 DNA
-,TRBV19,-,TRBJ1-6,CASSNPQVYNSPLHF,TGTGCCAGTAGTAACCCACAGGTTTATAATTCACCCCTCCACTTT
-,TRBV9,-,TRBJ2-4,CASSVDRENIQYF,TGTGCCAGCAGCGTAGACAGGGAGAACATTCAGTACTTC
-,TRBV7-9,-,TRBJ2-7,CASSLGRVGTYEQYF,TGTGCCAGCAGCTTAGGCAGGGTAGGGACCTACGAGCAGTACTTC
-,TRBV5-1,-,TRBJ1-1,CASSLDGGAGGTEAFF,TGCGCCAGCAGCTTGGATGGGGGCGCTGGGGGCACTGAAGCTTTCTTT
-,TRBV30,-,TRBJ2-1,CAWSDILGGFYNEQFF,TGTGCCTGGAGTGACATACTAGGAGGATTCTACAATGAGCAGTTCTTC
-,TRBV10-3,-,TRBJ1-1,CAISEVAGKADTEAFF,TGTGCCATCAGTGAGGTGGCAGGGAAGGCGGACACTGAAGCTTTCTTT
TRBD2,TRBV5-4,-,TRBJ2-3,CASSIGLAGGHNTDTQYF,TGTGCCAGCAGCATCGGACTAGCGGGGGGGCACAACACAGATACGCAGTATTTT
-,TRBV2,-,TRBJ1-5,CASSQEAMGNQPQHF,TGTGCCAGCAGTCAGGAGGCAATGGGCAATCAGCCCCAGCATTTT
TRBD1,TRBV28,-,TRBJ1-6,CATPGTGGKGSPLHF,TGTGCCACCCCGGGGACAGGGGGAAAAGGTTCACCCCTCCACTTT
TRBD1,TRBV6-6,-,TRBJ1-2,CASSLRQGGREGYTF,TGTGCCAGCAGTCTTAGACAGGGTGGGAGAGAAGGCTACACCTTC
-,TRBV6-2/TRBV6-3,-,TRBJ2-5,CASSPANRKRIQETQYF,TGTGCCAGCAGCCCTGCCAATAGAAAGCGGATTCAAGAGACCCAGTACTTC
TRBD1,TRBV30,-,TRBJ1-2,CAWSAQGAGGYTF,TGTGCCTGGAGTGCACAGGGGGCGGGGGGCTACACCTTC
TRBD2,TRBV3-1/TRBV3-2,-,TRBJ2-1,CASVPRTSGYNEQFF,TGTGCCAGCGTTCCGAGGACTAGCGGATACAATGAGCAGTTCTTC
-,TRBV30,-,TRBJ2-5,CAWRRTAQETQYF,TGTGCCTGGAGAAGGACAGCCCAAGAGACCCAGTACTTC
-,TRBV19,-,TRBJ1-2,CASSIKAGVGYTF,TGTGCCAGTAGTATTAAGGCGGGCGTCGGCTACACCTTC
-,TRBV19,few,TRBJ1-5,CASSTPAGRNSNQPQHF,TGTGCCAGTTCTACCCCGGCGGGGAGAAATAGCAATCAGCCCCAGCATTTT
-,TRBV7-9,-,TRBJ2-7,CASSRRDSYEQYF,TGTGCCAGCAGCCGGCGGGACAGTTACGAGCAGTACTTC
-,TRBV15,-,TRBJ1-5,CATSSPGHGQPQHF,TGTGCCACCAGCAGCCCGGGTCACGGTCAGCCCCAGCATTTT
TRBD1,TRBV27,-,TRBJ2-7,CASSLLGRDRVYEQYF,TGTGCCAGCAGTTTATTAGGCCGGGACAGGGTCTACGAGCAGTACTTC
TRBD1,TRBV7-2,-,TRBJ2-2,CASSMDRDTGELFF,TGTGCCAGCAGCATGGACAGGGACACCGGGGAGCTGTTTTTT
TRBD2,TRBV6-6,-,TRBJ2-5,CASSQYYLPGTSVETQYF,TGTGCCAGCAGTCAATACTACCTTCCGGGGACTAGCGTAGAGACCCAGTACTTC
TRBD2,TRBV19,-,TRBJ2-7,CATTIAGGYEQYF,TGTGCCACCACGATAGCGGGAGGCTACGAGCAGTACTTC
-,TRBV21-1,-,TRBJ2-3,CASSNVRTSTDTQYF,TGTGCCAGCAGCAATGTGCGTACTAGCACAGATACGCAGTATTTT
-,TRBV29-1,-,TRBJ2-2,CSGVRGDSTGELFF,TGCAGCGGAGTCCGAGGGGACTCCACCGGGGAGCTGTTTTTT
-,TRBV4-1,few,TRBJ2-1,CASSQLSSYNEQFF,TGCGCCAGCAGCCAACTAAGCTCCTACAATGAGCAGTTCTTC
-,TRBV5-6,-,TRBJ1-6,CASSLGGMSSPLHF,TGTGCCAGCAGCTTGGGAGGGATGAGTTCACCCCTCCACTTT
-,TRBV6-1,-,TRBJ1-5,CASSEMGRVHQPQHF,TGTGCCAGCAGTGAAATGGGGAGGGTGCATCAGCCCCAGCATTTT
TRBD1,TRBV6-2/TRBV6-3,-,TRBJ2-7,CASSFDRTGTYEQYF,TGTGCCAGCAGTTTCGACCGGACAGGGACCTACGAGCAGTACTTC